Presented here are 29 T cell receptor beta chains from one specimen sequenced in a study of Ad26.COV2.S vaccination and SARS-CoV-2 variants. Some clones are missing from TCRdb's copy, which holds only in-frame ones; the method was immunoSEQ multiplex PCR. Of some 520,000 clones listed, around 90% are singletons. This sample's treatment: some 19 received Ad26.COV2.S at low or high dose, single or two shots; 5 received placebo; per-sample allocation not given. After the first vaccine or placebo injection, samples were drawn on day 63. The material was peripheral blood, obtained in a trial of Ad26.COV2.S vaccine versus placebo. These receptors all stem from a person aged 18-65 years who received the Ad26.COV2.S COVID-19 vaccine or a placebo.

The chain combines TRBV2 with TRBJ2-1; 8 bases are a match to TRBD2. CDR1 and CDR2 from the germline V gene are SNHLY and FYNNEI. The CDR3 totals 15 residues. V gave up 4 bases and J gave up 8 bases; unmatched junction bases: 10. CDR3 loop: CASSATRTGGDEQFF. The CDR3 region has the DNA TGTGCCAGCAGTGCCACCAGGACCGGGGGGGATGAGCAGTTCTTC.

The chain links TRBV7-2 to TRBJ2-7; tentative D call: TRBD2 (5 bases). The germline V gene has CDR1 SGHTA and CDR2 FQGNSA. This CDR3 region has 15 residues. The V end lost 4 bases, the J end lost 2 bases, and 15 bases lay between the germline ends. DNA for the CDR3: TGTGCCAGCAGCTCCCGAGGGCTTCTTACCTACGAGCAGTACTTC. As protein: CASSSRGLLTYEQYF. Looking up the rest from reference TRBV7-2 and TRBJ2-7 gives the full variable domain: GAGVSQSPSNKVTEKGKDVELRCDPISGHTALYWYRQSLGQGLEFLIYFQGNSAPDKSGLPSDRFSAERTGGSVSTLTIQRTQQEDSAVYLCASSSRGLLTYEQYFGPGTRLTVT.

The CDR3: CASSQGAETQYF. The CDR3, as DNA: TGTGCCAGCAGCCAGGGGGCGGAGACCCAGTACTTC. The chain employs TRBV5-5 and TRBJ2-5; 8 bases are shared with TRBD1. The CDR3 length is 12 residues. The trim removed 4 bases at V and 5 bases at J, leaving 1 base unmatched. CDR1 SGHKS and CDR2 YYEKEE come from the germline V gene (reference sequence).

The rearrangement links TRBV4-2 to TRBJ2-7, with 7 positions matching TRBD2. V was clipped by 1 base and J by 3 bases; unmatched bases: 3. In germline, CDR1 is LGHNA, CDR2 YNFKEQ. There are 14 residues in the CDR3. The CDR3 DNA follows: TGTGCCAGCAGCCAAGCTAGCGGAAACTACGAGCAGTACTTC. Protein sequence: CASSQASGNYEQYF.

This clone was seen a handful of times. This chain joins TRBV28 and TRBJ1-6, with TRBD1 matching over 8 bases. With V trimmed by 4 bases and J by 9 bases, 2 bases remained unmatched. Germline lookup yields CDR1 MDHEN and CDR2 SYDVKM. CDR3 length: 13 amino acids. The CDR3 reads CASSSGQVSPLHF. The CDR3 DNA reads as TGTGCCAGCAGTTCGGGACAGGTTTCACCCCTCCACTTT.

The rearrangement joins TRBV2 to TRBJ2-2; 8 bases agree with TRBD1. CDR1 SNHLY and CDR2 FYNNEI come from the germline V gene. Trimming cost V 6 bases and J 8 bases; bases outside gene matches: 8. This CDR3 region has 14 residues. The CDR3 DNA is TGTGCCAGCAGGTTAACAGGGGGATCGGGGGAGCTGTTTTTT. Translating gives CASRLTGGSGELFF.

The chain employs TRBV29-1 and TRBJ1-2; TRBD1 matches at 8 bases. The CDR3 has 16 residues. Germline V gene lookup returns CDR1 SQVTM and CDR2 ANQGSEA. V gave up 7 bases and J gave up 0 bases; unmatched junction bases: 13. The CDR3 is CSAARGGTGANYGYTF. The CDR3 DNA sequence: TGCAGCGCCGCAAGGGGGGGGACAGGAGCTAACTATGGCTACACCTTC.

This clone was seen just once. This chain links TRBV7-8 with TRBJ2-1; tentative D call: TRBD2 (6 bases). CDR1 and CDR2 (germline): SGHVS, FQNEAQ. Trimming pared 5 bases from V and 7 bases from J, leaving 9 bases between. The CDR3 covers 12 residues. CDR3 DNA sequence: TGTGCCAGCAGCCGGACTACAAATGAGCAGTTCTTC. This sequence encodes CASSRTTNEQFF.

CDR3 sequence reads: CASSRIYRTTSGSTDTQYF. The CDR3, as DNA: TGTGCCAGCAGCCGCATATACCGAACAACTAGCGGTAGCACAGATACGCAGTATTTT. This chain joins TRBV14 and TRBJ2-3; 8 nucleotides agree with TRBD2. The length of the CDR3 is 19 residues. The ends lost 4 bases at V and 0 bases at J; junction bases unmatched: 15. From germline, CDR1 is SGHDN and CDR2 FVKESK.

This chain connects TRBV27 to TRBJ2-7, with D unclear. Germline values: CDR1 MNHEY, CDR2 SMNVEV (reference sequence). V was trimmed by 0 bases and J by 3 bases, leaving 6 bases between them. The CDR3 is 13 residues long. The CDR3 region has the DNA TGTGCCAGCAGTTTATCGAAAGTCTACGAGCAGTACTTC. Translation gives CASSLSKVYEQYF.

The DNA of the CDR3 is TGTGCCAGCAGCCAGGGCGTGAACACTGAAGCTTTCTTT. Its translation: CASSQGVNTEAFF. The V call is TRBV12-3 or TRBV12-4, the J call TRBJ1-1; D may be TRBD1 (5 bases). The CDR3 is 13 amino acids. Trimming took off 6 bases at V and 0 bases at J, with 8 bases between the two ends.

The chain has TRBV6-6 and TRBJ2-2, with 8 bases identical to TRBD2. CDR1 MNHNY and CDR2 SVGAGI come from the germline V gene (reference sequence). J gave up 8 bases and V 6 bases, and 8 bases lay outside the gene matches. The CDR3 spans 14 residues. CDR3 coding DNA: TGTGCCAGCAGCCTCGGGGGGGCTATTGGGGAGCTGTTTTTT. This codes for CASSLGGAIGELFF.

The chain joins TRBV18 to TRBJ1-1; no definite D call. Trimming shortened V by 4 bases and J by 1 base, and 1 base separated the two germline ends. The CDR3 contains 11 residues. CDR1 and CDR2 (germline): KGHSH, LQKENI. The CDR3 DNA follows: TGTGCCAGCTCACAGAACACTGAAGCTTTCTTT. Its translation is CASSQNTEAFF.

The chain couples TRBV7-2 to TRBJ1-1; D is unclear. The CDR3 spans 14 residues. V was cut by 6 bases and J by 1 base, with 12 bases left in between. The V gene's germline CDR1 is SGHTA and CDR2 FQGNSA. In DNA, the CDR3 is TGTGCCAGCAGTAGGACGGAGAAGAACACTGAAGCTTTCTTT. The encoded protein is CASSRTEKNTEAFF.

Here the CDR3 reads CASTGAVLDEQFF. The CDR3 DNA sequence: TGTGCCAGCACTGGAGCAGTGTTGGATGAGCAGTTCTTC. J is TRBJ2-1 and V is TRBV25-1; D is ambiguous. The length of the CDR3 is 13 residues. The V gene's germline CDR1 is MGHDK and CDR2 SYGVNS. V was pared by 7 bases and J by 8 bases, with 15 bases between. Drawing the rest from reference TRBV25-1 and TRBJ2-1, the complete variable domain is EADIYQTPRYLVIGTGKKITLECSQTMGHDKMYWYQQDPGMELHLIHYSYGVNSTEKGDLSSESTVSRIRTEHFPLTLESARPSHTSQYLCASTGAVLDEQFFGPGTRLTVL.

The chain has TRBV6-1 and TRBJ1-4; D is undetermined. Germline CDR1 is MNHNS and CDR2 is SASEGT. This CDR3 region has 12 residues. The V end lost 2 bases, the J end lost 8 bases, and 6 bases lay between the germline ends. CDR3 coding DNA: TGTGCCAGCAGTGAACCATTAGAAAAACTGTTTTTT. It is translated as CASSEPLEKLFF.

The chain links TRBV3-1 (or the pseudogene TRBV3-2) to TRBJ1-3; D uncertain. V was trimmed by 0 bases and J by 2 bases, leaving 8 bases between them. Germline CDR1 is LGHDT and CDR2 is YNNKEL (reference sequence). The CDR3 has 15 residues. CDR3 protein: CASSQDAATGNTIYF. For the CDR3, the DNA is TGTGCCAGCAGCCAAGATGCCGCGACTGGAAACACCATATATTTT.

V is TRBV15 and J is TRBJ2-1; D might be TRBD1 or TRBD2, each matching 6 bases. The CDR3 totals 13 residues. V lost 0 bases and J 10 bases, leaving 10 bases between the germline ends. Germline CDR1 LNHNV, CDR2 YYDKDF (reference sequence). The DNA of the CDR3 is TGTGCCACCAGCAGAGATCGGGGGACAGAGCAGTTCTTC. It yields the protein CATSRDRGTEQFF.

This chain joins TRBV5-4 and TRBJ1-2, with unresolved D. The CDR3 has 15 residues. Trimming took 0 bases from V and 4 from J, leaving 13 bases between them. Germline lookup yields CDR1 SGHNT and CDR2 YYREEE (reference sequence). This chain's CDR3 is CASSLDGSFLYGYTF. The DNA for the CDR3 is TGTGCCAGCAGCTTGGATGGCAGCTTCCTCTATGGCTACACCTTC.

The chain joins TRBV19 to TRBJ1-2, with D possibly matching TRBD1 (5 bases). The CDR3 has 13 residues. Germline CDR1 reads LNHDA; CDR2 reads SQIVND (reference sequence). Trimming shortened V by 9 bases and J by 2 bases, and 13 bases separated the two germline ends. The CDR3 spells CASRQGGNYGYTF. The CDR3 DNA follows: TGTGCCAGCCGTCAGGGAGGGAACTATGGCTACACCTTC. The full variable domain, completed using reference TRBV19 and TRBJ1-2, is DGGITQSPKYLFRKEGQNVTLSCEQNLNHDAMYWYRQDPGQGLRLIYYSQIVNDFQKGDIAEGYSVSREKKESFPLTVTSAQKNPTAFYLCASRQGGNYGYTFGSGTRLTVV.

This chain uses TRBV19 with TRBJ2-7; 12 bases agree with TRBD2. The CDR3 consists of 14 residues. Germline V gene sequence: CDR1 LNHDA, CDR2 SQIVND (reference sequence). Trimming took 10 bases from V and 4 from J; bases not matched to a gene: 8. This CDR3 is CATRTSGTLYEQYF. DNA of the CDR3: TGTGCCACTAGGACTAGCGGGACCCTGTACGAGCAGTACTTC.

The chain is built from TRBV7-9 and TRBJ2-6; maybe TRBD1 (6 bases). The germline V and J ends were trimmed by 5 bases and 4 bases, with 15 bases remaining between them. Germline CDR1 reads SEHNR; CDR2 reads FQNEAQ (reference sequence). This CDR3 comprises 16 residues. The CDR3 bases are TGTGCCAGCAGCGCCCGTCCAGGGGCCGGGGCCAACGTCCTGACTTTC. Protein: CASSARPGAGANVLTF.

The chain carries TRBV5-1 and TRBJ2-3, with 8 bases fitting TRBD2. The CDR3 sequence is 15 residues long. The V gene's germline CDR1 is SGHRS and CDR2 YFSETQ. Trimming took 2 bases from V and 2 from J; bases not matched to a gene: 4. The DNA of the CDR3 is TGCGCCAGCAGCTTTGTACTAGCGGTCACAGATACGCAGTATTTT. Translating gives CASSFVLAVTDTQYF.

This clone was observed a few times. The chain has TRBV4-2 and TRBJ2-4, with 12 bases matching TRBD2. Unmatched junction bases numbered 11, after V lost 0 bases and J lost 8 bases. CDR3 length: 18 amino acids. CDR1 is LGHNA, CDR2 YNFKEQ, per germline. This chain's CDR3 is CASSQEPSGRAQFYIQYF. CDR3 in DNA: TGTGCCAGCAGCCAAGAGCCTAGCGGGAGGGCCCAGTTCTACATTCAGTACTTC.

The rearrangement links TRBV5-4 to TRBJ1-3, with 7 bases matching TRBD1. Germline trimming cut 0 bases from V and 8 bases from J; bases unmatched to any gene: 8. CDR1 and CDR2 (germline): SGHNT, YYREEE (reference sequence). The CDR3 length is 15 residues. CDR3 protein: CASSLGRDRADTIYF. CDR3 bases: TGTGCCAGCAGCTTGGGTAGAGACAGGGCGGACACCATATATTTT.

This clone was observed a handful of times. The V gene is TRBV2, the J gene TRBJ2-7; 10 bases map to TRBD1. Germline lookup yields CDR1 SNHLY and CDR2 FYNNEI. V lost 4 bases and J lost 5; bases outside the gene matches: 2. The CDR3 is 13 amino acids. The CDR3 protein is CASSGDRGHEQYF. Written as DNA, the CDR3 is TGTGCCAGCAGTGGGGACAGGGGCCACGAGCAGTACTTC.

The chain has TRBV9 and TRBJ2-7, with D unclear. Germline-derived CDR1 and CDR2 are SGDLS and YYNGEE. The length of the CDR3 is 15 residues. Trimming took 0 bases from V and 5 from J, leaving 15 bases between them. The CDR3 protein is CASSVAGRTVDEQYF. CDR3 nucleotide sequence: TGTGCCAGCAGCGTAGCTGGTAGGACCGTTGACGAGCAGTACTTC.

The chain couples TRBV2 to TRBJ1-5; maybe TRBD1 (5 bases). CDR1 SNHLY and CDR2 FYNNEI come from the germline V gene. V lost 4 bases and J 6 bases, leaving 7 bases between the germline ends. The CDR3 extends over 12 amino acids. The CDR3 nucleotides read TGTGCCAGCAGTGTCAGGGCTCAGCCCCAGCATTTT. Encoded protein: CASSVRAQPQHF.

The chain carries TRBV18 and TRBJ1-1; 11 nucleotides align to TRBD1. CDR1 is KGHSH and CDR2 is LQKENI in the germline V gene. CDR3 size: 16 residues. Trimming cost V 4 bases and J 4 bases; bases outside gene matches: 8. CDR3 DNA sequence: TGTGCCAGCTCACTTGGACAGGGGGCACTACGCACTGAAGCTTTCTTT. Amino acid sequence: CASSLGQGALRTEAFF.